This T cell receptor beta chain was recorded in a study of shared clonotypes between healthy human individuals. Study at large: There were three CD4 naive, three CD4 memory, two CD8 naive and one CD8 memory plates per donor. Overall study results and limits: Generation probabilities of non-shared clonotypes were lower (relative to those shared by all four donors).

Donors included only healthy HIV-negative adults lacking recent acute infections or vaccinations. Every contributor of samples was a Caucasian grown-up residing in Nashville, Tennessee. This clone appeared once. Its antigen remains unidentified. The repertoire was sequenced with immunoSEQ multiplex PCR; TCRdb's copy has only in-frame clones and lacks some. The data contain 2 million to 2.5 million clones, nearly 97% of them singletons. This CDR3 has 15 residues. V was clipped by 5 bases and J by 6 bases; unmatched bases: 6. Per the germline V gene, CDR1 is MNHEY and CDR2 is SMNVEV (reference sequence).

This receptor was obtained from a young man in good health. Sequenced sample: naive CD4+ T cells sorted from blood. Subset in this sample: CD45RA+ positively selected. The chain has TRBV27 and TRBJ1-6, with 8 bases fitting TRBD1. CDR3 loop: CASSAWTGLNSPLHF. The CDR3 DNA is TGTGCCAGCAGTGCATGGACAGGGCTTAATTCACCCCTCCACTTT.